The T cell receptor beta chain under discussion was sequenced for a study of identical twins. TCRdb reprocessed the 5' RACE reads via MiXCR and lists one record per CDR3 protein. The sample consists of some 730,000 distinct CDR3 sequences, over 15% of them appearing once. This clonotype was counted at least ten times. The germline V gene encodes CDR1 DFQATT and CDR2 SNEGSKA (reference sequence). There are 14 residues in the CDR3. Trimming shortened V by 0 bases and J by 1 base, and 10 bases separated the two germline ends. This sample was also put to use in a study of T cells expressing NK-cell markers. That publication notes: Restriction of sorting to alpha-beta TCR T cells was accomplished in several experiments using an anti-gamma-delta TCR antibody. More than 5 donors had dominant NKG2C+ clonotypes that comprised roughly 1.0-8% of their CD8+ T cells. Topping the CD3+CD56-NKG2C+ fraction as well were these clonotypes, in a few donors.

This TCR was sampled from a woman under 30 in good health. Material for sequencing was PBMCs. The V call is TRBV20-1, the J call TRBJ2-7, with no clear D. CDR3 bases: TGCAGTGCTAGAGATCAAGGACGATCCTACGAGCAGTACTTC. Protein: CSARDQGRSYEQYF.